The present T cell receptor beta chain was sequenced within a study of blood T cells in healthy people across ages. Study in general: T cells yielded about one barcoded beta molecule per two cells through template switching.

There are 12 residues in the CDR3. CDR1 is SQVTM and CDR2 is ANQGSEA in the germline V gene. V lost 8 bases to trimming and J lost 0 bases, with 11 bases between them. This clonotype turned up a few times. Through a sample-barcoded 5' primer and a J-beta primer mix, a second PCR was run for roughly 6 to 12 cycles. TCRdb ran MiXCR on the 5' RACE reads and lists one entry per CDR3 protein. The sample yields 1.5 million to 2 million distinct CDR3 sequences, about 31% seen once. Isolating PBMCs gave at least 6 million of these cells per sample. Sequenced sample: blood. The J gene is TRBJ2-7, the V gene TRBV29-1; D remains unclear. The receptor was derived from a woman aged 25 to 39 in good health. The CDR3 nucleotides are TGCAGCATTCGAACCTTCTCCTACGAGCAGTACTTC. It codes for CSIRTFSYEQYF.